This T cell receptor (beta chain) was profiled in a study of blood T cells in healthy people across ages. This clonotype was seen at least ten times. Trimming removed 0 bases from V and 1 base from J, with 3 bases in between. The CDR3 has 13 residues. Germline-derived CDR1 and CDR2 are SGDLS and YYNGEE. A second PCR of about 7 to 12 cycles used a sample-barcoded 5' primer and a J-beta primer mix. Using its own MiXCR run on the 5' RACE reads, TCRdb lists one record per CDR3 protein. The table shows about 780,000 distinct CDR3 sequences, with about 26% occurring only once. It was approximately 10 milliliters of peripheral blood that were drawn from each donor. PBMCs numbering at least 7 million were isolated per sample. The sample was also linked to a second study, of T cells of mothers and their children. That work states: According to the study, all extracted RNA entered cDNA synthesis at roughly 1.5 ug per 15 ul. Overlap in related mother-child pairs always slightly exceeded unrelated pairs, never significantly.

This TCR was recovered from a boy aged 5-17 years in good health. The V call is TRBV9, the J call TRBJ2-3; D gene uncertain. What was sequenced was blood. Written as DNA, the CDR3 is TGTGCCAGCAGCGTAGGCGGCACAGATACGCAGTATTTT. The encoded protein is CASSVGGTDTQYF.